This T cell receptor beta chain was found in a study of neurological immune-mediated disorders. Study results and caveats: Sharing of CDR3 amino acid sequences among expanded clones across subjects was absent, suggesting private repertoires in all groups. HTLV-1-associated myelopathy showed the most TCR clonal expansion; multiple sclerosis the least, below healthy controls.

The authors made cDNA by 5'RACE with 10-nucleotide random UMIs. From the 5' RACE reads, TCRdb called clonotypes with MiXCR, one entry per CDR3 protein. The table includes more than 25,000 distinct CDR3 sequences, about 15% detected once. This clonotype was seen at least ten times. Its antigen is as yet unknown. Germline V lookup: CDR1 ENHRY, CDR2 SYGVKD. Trimming took off 7 bases at V and 2 bases at J, with 10 bases between the two ends. The CDR3 consists of 13 residues. Time point reported: technical triplicate 3. The sorted libraries were made from 1 million CD4+ or CD8+ T cells. The sequence was collected from a female donor with HTLV-1-associated myelopathy (HAM/TSP). The chain links TRBV10-3 to TRBJ2-3; D remains ambiguous. The sequenced material came from CD4+ T cells from blood. The chain's CDR3 is CAIMASDTDTQYF. The CDR3 coding sequence is TGTGCCATCATGGCCTCAGACACAGATACGCAGTATTTT.